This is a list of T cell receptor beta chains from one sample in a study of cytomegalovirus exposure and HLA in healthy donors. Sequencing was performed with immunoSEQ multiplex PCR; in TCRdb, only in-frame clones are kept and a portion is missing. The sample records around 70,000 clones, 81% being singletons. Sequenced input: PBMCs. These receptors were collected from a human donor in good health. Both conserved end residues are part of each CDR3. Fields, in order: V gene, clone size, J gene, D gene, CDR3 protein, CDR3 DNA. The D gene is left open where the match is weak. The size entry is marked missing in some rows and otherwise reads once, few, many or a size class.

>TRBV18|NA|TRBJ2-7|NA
CASSPLPEGNGVQYF
TGTGCCAGCTCACCACTCCCCGAGGGAAATGGCGTGCAGTACTTC
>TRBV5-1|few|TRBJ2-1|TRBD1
CASTQQGASYNEQFF
TGCGCCAGCACCCAACAGGGGGCCTCCTACAATGAGCAGTTCTTC
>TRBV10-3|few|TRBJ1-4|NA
CAISEGQDNEKLFF
TGTGCCATCAGTGAGGGACAAGATAATGAAAAACTGTTTTTT
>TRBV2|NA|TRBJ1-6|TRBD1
CASSERATGSNSPLHF
TGTGCCAGCAGTGAAAGGGCGACAGGGAGTAATTCACCCCTCCACTTT
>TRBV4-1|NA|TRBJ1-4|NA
CASSRGEGVTNEKLFF
TGCGCCAGCAGCCGGGGAGAGGGGGTAACTAATGAAAAACTGTTTTTT
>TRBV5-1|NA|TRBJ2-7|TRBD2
CASSLLSSGGSYEQYF
TGCGCCAGCAGCTTGTTGTCCAGCGGGGGCTCCTACGAGCAGTACTTC
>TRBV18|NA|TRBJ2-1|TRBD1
CASSPDRGSSYNEQFF
TGTGCCAGCTCACCCGACAGGGGAAGCTCCTACAATGAGCAGTTCTTC
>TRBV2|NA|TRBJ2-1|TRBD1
CASKTRNRGGADNEQFF
TGTGCCAGCAAAACTAGGAACAGGGGTGGGGCGGACAATGAGCAGTTCTTC
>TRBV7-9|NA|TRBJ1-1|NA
CASTPSLGALNTEAFF
TGTGCCAGCACCCCCTCATTGGGGGCCCTCAACACTGAAGCTTTCTTT
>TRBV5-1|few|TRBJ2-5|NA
CAHGGGGVQETQYF
TGCGCACATGGGGGCGGGGGCGTTCAAGAGACCCAGTACTTC
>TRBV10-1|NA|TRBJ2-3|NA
CASSESRRGADTQYF
TGCGCCAGCAGTGAGTCGAGAAGGGGCGCAGATACGCAGTATTTT
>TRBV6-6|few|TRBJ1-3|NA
CASSSGQTGNTIYF
TGTGCCAGCAGTTCGGGACAAACGGGAAACACCATATATTTT
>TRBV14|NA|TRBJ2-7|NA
CASSQGRQVLDEQYF
TGTGCCAGCAGCCAGGGAAGACAGGTTTTGGACGAGCAGTACTTC
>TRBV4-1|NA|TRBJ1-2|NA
CAVSASYGYTF
TGCGCCGTAAGCGCCTCATATGGCTACACCTTC
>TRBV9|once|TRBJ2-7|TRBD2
CASSVSPRGGAYEQYF
TGTGCCAGCAGCGTATCGCCGCGCGGGGGGGCTTACGAGCAGTACTTC
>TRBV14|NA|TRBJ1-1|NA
CASSQGSQNTEAFF
TGTGCCAGCAGCCAAGGTAGCCAGAACACTGAAGCTTTCTTT
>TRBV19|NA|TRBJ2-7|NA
CASSTGDYEQYF
TGTGCCAGTAGCACGGGGGACTACGAGCAGTACTTC
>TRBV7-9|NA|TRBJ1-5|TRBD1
CASSPWTGQNQPQHF
TGTGCCAGCAGCCCCTGGACAGGGCAAAATCAGCCCCAGCATTTT
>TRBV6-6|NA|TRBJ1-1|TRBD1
CASSYSTGSTEAFF
TGTGCCAGCAGTTACTCGACAGGGTCCACTGAAGCTTTCTTT
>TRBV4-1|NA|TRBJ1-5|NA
CASSPLYGRGQPQHF
TGCGCCAGCAGCCCGTTGTATGGGAGGGGGCAGCCCCAGCATTTT
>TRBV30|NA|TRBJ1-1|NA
CAWRGIAGRDTEAFF
TGTGCCTGGAGGGGGATCGCGGGCCGAGACACTGAAGCTTTCTTT
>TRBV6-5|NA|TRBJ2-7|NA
CASSYSRGYEQYF
TGCGCCAGCAGTTACTCGAGAGGGTACGAGCAGTACTTC
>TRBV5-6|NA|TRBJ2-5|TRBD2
CASSLVGSSGGSHF
TGTGCCAGCAGCTTGGTGGGCAGTAGCGGGGGGTCGCACTTC
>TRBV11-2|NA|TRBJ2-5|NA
CASSLKGRGQETQYF
TGTGCCAGCAGCTTAAAAGGGCGGGGACAAGAGACCCAGTACTTC
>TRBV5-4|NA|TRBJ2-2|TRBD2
CASRPGGGNTGELFF
TGTGCCAGCAGGCCCGGGGGGGGAAACACCGGGGAGCTGTTTTTT
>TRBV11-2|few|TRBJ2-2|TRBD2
CASSLTSGVHRELFF
TGTGCCAGCAGCTTAACTAGCGGGGTCCACCGGGAGCTGTTTTTT
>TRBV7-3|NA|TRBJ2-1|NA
CASSLTVANEQFF
TGTGCCAGCAGCTTAACGGTAGCTAATGAGCAGTTCTTC
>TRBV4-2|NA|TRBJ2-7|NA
CASSQDRQSGQYF
TGTGCCAGCAGCCAAGATCGGCAGTCGGGGCAGTACTTC
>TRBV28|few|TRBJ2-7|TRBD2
CASTPGLRHLYEQYF
TGTGCCAGCACCCCGGGACTAAGACATCTTTACGAGCAGTACTTC
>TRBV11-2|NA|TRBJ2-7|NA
CASTRLALKNEQYF
TGTGCCAGTACCAGGCTAGCTTTGAAGAACGAGCAGTACTTC
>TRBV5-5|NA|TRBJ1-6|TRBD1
CASGRQGDPYNSPLHF
TGTGCCAGCGGGAGACAGGGGGATCCCTATAATTCACCCCTCCACTTT
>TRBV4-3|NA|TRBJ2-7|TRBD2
CASSQALAGANTYEQYF
TGCGCCAGCAGCCAAGCACTAGCGGGGGCCAATACCTACGAGCAGTACTTC
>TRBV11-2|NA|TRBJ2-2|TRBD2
CASSLVAGATGELFF
TGTGCCAGCAGCTTAGTAGCGGGAGCCACCGGGGAGCTGTTTTTT
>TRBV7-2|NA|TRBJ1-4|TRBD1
CASSTGQGENEKLFF
TGTGCCAGCAGCACGGGACAGGGAGAAAATGAAAAACTGTTTTTT
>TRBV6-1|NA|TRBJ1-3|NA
CASSDRDTGIGGNTIYF
TGTGCCAGCAGTGATCGGGACACAGGGATAGGAGGAAACACCATATATTTT
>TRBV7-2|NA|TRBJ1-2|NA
CASSLDSSSGVNYGYTF
TGTGCCAGCAGCTTAGACTCGTCGAGCGGGGTTAACTATGGCTACACCTTC
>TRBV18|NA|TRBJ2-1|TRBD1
CASSPGQEQFF
TGTGCCAGCTCACCGGGACAGGAGCAGTTCTTC
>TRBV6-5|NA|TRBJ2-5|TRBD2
CASSYTELAGQETQYF
TGTGCCAGCAGTTACACCGAACTAGCGGGGCAAGAGACCCAGTACTTC
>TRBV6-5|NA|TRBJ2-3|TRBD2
CASSSYSGGVRDTQYF
TGTGCCAGCAGTTCGTATAGCGGGGGGGTCCGAGATACGCAGTATTTT
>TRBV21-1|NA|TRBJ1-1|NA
CASSKIPLGAAFF
TGTGCCAGCAGCAAAATCCCTCTCGGAGCAGCTTTCTTT
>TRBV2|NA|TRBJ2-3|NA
CASSEGGLAGTQYF
TGTGCCAGCAGTGAAGGGGGGCTAGCTGGTACGCAGTATTTT
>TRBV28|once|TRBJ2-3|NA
CASSSLTDTQYF
TGTGCCAGCAGTTCCCTCACAGATACGCAGTATTTT
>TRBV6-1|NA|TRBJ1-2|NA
CASSDAGQHYGYTF
TGTGCCAGCAGTGATGCCGGACAGCACTATGGCTACACCTTC
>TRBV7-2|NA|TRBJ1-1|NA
CASSLLPGDTEAFF
TGTGCCAGCAGCTTATTACCGGGGGACACTGAAGCTTTCTTT